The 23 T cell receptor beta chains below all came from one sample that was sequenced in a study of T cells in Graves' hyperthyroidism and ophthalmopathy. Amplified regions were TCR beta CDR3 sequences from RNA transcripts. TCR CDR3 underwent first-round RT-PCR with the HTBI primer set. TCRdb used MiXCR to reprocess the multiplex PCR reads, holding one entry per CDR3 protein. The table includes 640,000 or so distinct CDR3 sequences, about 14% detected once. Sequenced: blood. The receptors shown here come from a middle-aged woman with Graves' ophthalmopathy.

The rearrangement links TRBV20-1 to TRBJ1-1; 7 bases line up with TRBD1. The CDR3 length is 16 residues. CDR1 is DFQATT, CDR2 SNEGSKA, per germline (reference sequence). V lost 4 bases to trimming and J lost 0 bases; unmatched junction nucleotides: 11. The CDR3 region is CSAKDTRQGLNTEAFF. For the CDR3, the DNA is TGCAGTGCTAAGGATACAAGACAGGGCCTGAACACTGAAGCTTTCTTT.

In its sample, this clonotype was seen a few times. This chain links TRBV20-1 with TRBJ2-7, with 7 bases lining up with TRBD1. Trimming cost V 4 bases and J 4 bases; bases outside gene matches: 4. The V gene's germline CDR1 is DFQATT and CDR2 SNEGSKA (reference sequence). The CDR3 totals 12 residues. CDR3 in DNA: TGCAGTGCTAAGGACAGGAGTTACGAGCAGTACTTC. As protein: CSAKDRSYEQYF.

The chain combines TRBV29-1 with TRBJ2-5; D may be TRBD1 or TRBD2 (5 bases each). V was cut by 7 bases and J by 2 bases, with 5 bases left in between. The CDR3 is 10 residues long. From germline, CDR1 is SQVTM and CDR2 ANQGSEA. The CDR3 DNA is TGCAGCGGGGGGCAAGAGACCCAGTACTTC. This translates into CSGGQETQYF.

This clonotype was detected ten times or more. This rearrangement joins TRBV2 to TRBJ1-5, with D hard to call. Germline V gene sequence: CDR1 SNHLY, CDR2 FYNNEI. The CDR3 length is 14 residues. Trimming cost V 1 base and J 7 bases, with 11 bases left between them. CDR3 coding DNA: TGTGCCAGCAGTGAAGGGCCCGGGAGCCAGCCCCAGCATTTT. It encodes CASSEGPGSQPQHF. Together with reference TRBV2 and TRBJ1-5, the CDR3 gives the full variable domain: EPEVTQTPSHQVTQMGQEVILRCVPISNHLYFYWYRQILGQKVEFLVSFYNNEISEKSEIFDDQFSVERPDGSNFTLKIRSTKLEDSAMYFCASSEGPGSQPQHFGDGTRLSIL.

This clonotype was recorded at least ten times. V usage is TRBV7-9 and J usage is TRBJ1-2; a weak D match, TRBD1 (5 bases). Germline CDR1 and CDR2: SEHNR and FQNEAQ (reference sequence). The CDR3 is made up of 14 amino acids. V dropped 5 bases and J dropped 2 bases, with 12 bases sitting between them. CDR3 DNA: TGTGCCAGCAGCCCCACCGACAGAAACTATGGCTACACCTTC. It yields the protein CASSPTDRNYGYTF.

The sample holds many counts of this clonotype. CDR3 bases: TGTGCCAGCAGCCTACCCCCCCCCCGGGAGACCCAGTACTTC. Its translation: CASSLPPPRETQYF. The J gene is TRBJ2-5, the V gene TRBV11-2; no firm D call. The CDR3 consists of 14 residues. V was shortened by 5 bases and J by 5 bases, with 15 bases between the two germline ends. From germline, CDR1 is SGHAT and CDR2 FQNNGV. The complete variable domain, with remaining parts taken from reference TRBV11-2 and TRBJ2-5, reads EAGVAQSPRYKIIEKRQSVAFWCNPISGHATLYWYQQILGQGPKLLIQFQNNGVVDDSQLPKDRFSAERLKGVDSTLKIQPAKLEDSAVYLCASSLPPPRETQYFGPGTRLLVL.

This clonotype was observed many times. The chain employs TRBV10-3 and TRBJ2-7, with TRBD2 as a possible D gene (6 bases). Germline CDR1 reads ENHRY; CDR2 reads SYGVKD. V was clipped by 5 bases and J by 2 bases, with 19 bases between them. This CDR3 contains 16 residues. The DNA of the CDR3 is TGTGCCATCAGTCCCCAGGGTAGCGGAGAAACCTACGAGCAGTACTTC. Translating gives CAISPQGSGETYEQYF.

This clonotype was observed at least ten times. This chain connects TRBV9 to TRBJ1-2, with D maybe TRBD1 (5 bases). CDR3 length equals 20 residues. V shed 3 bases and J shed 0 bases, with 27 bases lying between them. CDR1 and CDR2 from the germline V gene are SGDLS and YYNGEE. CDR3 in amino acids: CASSASPALGRDLANYGYTF. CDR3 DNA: TGTGCCAGCAGCGCCTCCCCAGCCCTAGGAAGGGACTTAGCTAACTATGGCTACACCTTC. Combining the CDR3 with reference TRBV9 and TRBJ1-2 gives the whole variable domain DSGVTQTPKHLITATGQRVTLRCSPRSGDLSVYWYQQSLDQGLQFLIQYYNGEERAKGNILERFSAQQFPDLHSELNLSSLELGDSALYFCASSASPALGRDLANYGYTFGSGTRLTVV.

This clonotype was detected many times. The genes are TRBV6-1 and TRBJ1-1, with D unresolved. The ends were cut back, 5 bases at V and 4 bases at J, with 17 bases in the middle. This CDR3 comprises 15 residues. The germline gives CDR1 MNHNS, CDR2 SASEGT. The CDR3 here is CASSNDRAFGTEAFF. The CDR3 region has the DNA TGTGCCAGCAGTAATGACCGGGCCTTTGGCACTGAAGCTTTCTTT.

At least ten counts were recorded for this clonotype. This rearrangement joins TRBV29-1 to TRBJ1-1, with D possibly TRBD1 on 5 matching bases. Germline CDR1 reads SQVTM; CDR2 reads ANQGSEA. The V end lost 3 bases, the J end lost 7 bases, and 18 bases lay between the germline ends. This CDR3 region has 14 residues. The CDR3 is CSVDGRQGTGEAFF. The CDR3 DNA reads TGCAGCGTTGATGGGCGGCAGGGAACTGGTGAAGCTTTCTTT. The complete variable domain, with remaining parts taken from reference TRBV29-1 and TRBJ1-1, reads SAVISQKPSRDICQRGTSLTIQCQVDSQVTMMFWYRQQPGQSLTLIATANQGSEATYESGFVIDKFPISRPNLTFSTLTVSNMSPEDSSIYLCSVDGRQGTGEAFFGQGTRLTVV.

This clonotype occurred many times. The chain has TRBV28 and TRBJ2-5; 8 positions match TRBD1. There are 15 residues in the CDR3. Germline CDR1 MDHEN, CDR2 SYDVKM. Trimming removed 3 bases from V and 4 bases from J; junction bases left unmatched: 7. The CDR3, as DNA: TGTGCCAGCAGTTTCCCTTGGACAGGGACAGAGACCCAGTACTTC. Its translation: CASSFPWTGTETQYF.

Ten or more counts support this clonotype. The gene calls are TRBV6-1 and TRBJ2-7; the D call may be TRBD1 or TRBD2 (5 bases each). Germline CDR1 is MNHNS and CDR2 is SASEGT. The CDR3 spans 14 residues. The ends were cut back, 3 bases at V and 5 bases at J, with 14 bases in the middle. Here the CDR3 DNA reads TGTGCCAGCAGTGATTCCGGGACGATCAACGAGCAGTACTTC. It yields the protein CASSDSGTINEQYF.

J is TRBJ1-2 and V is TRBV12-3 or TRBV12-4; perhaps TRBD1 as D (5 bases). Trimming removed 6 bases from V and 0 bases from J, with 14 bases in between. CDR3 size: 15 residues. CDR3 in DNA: TGTGCCAGCAGCCAAAATACAGGAGCTAACTATGGCTACACCTTC. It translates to CASSQNTGANYGYTF.

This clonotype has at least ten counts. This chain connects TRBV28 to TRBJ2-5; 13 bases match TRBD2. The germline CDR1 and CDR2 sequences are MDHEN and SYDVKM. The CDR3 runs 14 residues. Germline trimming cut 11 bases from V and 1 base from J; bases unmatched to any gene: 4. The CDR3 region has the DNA TGTGCCTCCCGGACTAGCGGGAGCCAAGAGACCCAGTACTTC. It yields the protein CASRTSGSQETQYF. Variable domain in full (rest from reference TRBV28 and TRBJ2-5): DVKVTQSSRYLVKRTGEKVFLECVQDMDHENMFWYRQDPGLGLRLIYFSYDVKMKEKGDIPEGYSVSREKKERFSLILESASTNQTSMYLCASRTSGSQETQYFGPGTRLLVL.

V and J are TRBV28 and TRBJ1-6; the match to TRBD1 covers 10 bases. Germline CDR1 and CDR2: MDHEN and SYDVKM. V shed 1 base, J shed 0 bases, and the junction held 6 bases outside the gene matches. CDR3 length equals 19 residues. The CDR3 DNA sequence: TGTGCCAGCAGTTTATTTACCGGGACAGGGGTCTCCTATAATTCACCCCTCCACTTT. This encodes CASSLFTGTGVSYNSPLHF.

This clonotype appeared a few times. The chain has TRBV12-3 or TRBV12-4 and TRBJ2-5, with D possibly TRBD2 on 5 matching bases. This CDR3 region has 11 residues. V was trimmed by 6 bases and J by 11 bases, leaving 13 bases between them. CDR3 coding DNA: TGTGCCAGCAGCCTCCGAGGGTTACAGTACTTC. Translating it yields CASSLRGLQYF.

The CDR3 nucleotides are TGTGCCAGCAGTCACCGGGAGACGAACTATGGCTACACCTTC. It is translated as CASSHRETNYGYTF. J is TRBJ1-2 and V is TRBV12-3 or TRBV12-4; D not certain. The CDR3 sequence is 14 residues long. Trimming pared 5 bases from V and 2 bases from J, leaving 12 bases between.

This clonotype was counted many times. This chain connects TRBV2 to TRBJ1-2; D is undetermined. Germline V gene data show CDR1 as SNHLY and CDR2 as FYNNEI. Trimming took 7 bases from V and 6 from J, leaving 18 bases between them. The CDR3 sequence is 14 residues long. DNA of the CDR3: TGTGCCAGCACCGAACAGTGGGCAGCAAATGGCTACACCTTC. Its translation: CASTEQWAANGYTF.

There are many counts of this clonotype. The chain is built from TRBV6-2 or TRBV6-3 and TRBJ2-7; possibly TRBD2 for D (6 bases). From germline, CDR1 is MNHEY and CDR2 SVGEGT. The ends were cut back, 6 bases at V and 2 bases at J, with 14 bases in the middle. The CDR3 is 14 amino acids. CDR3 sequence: CASRTAGRTYEQYF. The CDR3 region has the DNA TGTGCCAGCAGAACCGCGGGACGGACCTACGAGCAGTACTTC.

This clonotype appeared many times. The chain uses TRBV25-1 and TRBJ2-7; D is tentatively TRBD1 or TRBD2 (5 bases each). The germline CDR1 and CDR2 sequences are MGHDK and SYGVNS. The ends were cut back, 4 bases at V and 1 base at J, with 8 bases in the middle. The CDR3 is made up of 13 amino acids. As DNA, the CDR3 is TGTGCCAGCAGTGGGGACCCATCCTACGAGCAGTACTTC. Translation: CASSGDPSYEQYF.

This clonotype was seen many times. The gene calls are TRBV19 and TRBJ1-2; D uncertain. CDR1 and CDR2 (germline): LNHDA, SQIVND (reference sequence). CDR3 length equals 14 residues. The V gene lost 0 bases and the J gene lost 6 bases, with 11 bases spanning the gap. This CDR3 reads CASSIDRGTHGYTF. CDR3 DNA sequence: TGTGCCAGTAGTATAGATCGGGGAACCCATGGCTACACCTTC.

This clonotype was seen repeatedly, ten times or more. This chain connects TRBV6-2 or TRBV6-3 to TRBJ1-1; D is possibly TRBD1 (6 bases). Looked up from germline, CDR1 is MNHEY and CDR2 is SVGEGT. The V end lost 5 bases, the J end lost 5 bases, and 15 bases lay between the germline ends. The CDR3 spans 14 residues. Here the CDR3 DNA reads TGTGCCAGCAGTGGACAGAGAGTAAGGACTGAAGCTTTCTTT. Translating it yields CASSGQRVRTEAFF.

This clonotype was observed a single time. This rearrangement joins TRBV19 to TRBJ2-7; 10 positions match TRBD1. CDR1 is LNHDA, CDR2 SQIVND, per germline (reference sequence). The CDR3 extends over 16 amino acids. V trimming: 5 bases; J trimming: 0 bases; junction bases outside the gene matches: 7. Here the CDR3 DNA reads TGTGCCAGTAGTCCCGGACAGGGGGTGTTCTCCTACGAGCAGTACTTC. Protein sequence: CASSPGQGVFSYEQYF.